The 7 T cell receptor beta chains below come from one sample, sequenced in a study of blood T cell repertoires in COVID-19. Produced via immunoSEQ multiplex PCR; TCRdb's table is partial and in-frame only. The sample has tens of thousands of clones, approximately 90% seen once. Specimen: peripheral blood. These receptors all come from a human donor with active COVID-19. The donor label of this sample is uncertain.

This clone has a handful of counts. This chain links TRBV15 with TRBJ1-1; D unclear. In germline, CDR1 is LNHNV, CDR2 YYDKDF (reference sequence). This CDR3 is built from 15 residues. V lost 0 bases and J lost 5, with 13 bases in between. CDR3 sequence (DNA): TGTGCCACCAGCAGAGAGGGCGGGTGGGGTACTGAAGCTTTCTTT. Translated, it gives CATSREGGWGTEAFF.

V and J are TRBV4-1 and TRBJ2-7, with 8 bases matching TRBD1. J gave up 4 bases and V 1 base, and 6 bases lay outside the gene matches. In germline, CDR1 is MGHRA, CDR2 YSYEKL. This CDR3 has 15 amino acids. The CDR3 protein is CASSQGRTGPYEQYF. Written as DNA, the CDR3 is TGCGCCAGCAGCCAAGGGAGGACAGGGCCGTACGAGCAGTACTTC.

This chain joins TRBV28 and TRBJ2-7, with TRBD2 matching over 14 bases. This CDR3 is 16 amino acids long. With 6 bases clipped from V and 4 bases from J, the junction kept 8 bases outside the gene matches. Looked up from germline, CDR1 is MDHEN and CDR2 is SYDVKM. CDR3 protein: CASSPFGTSGSYEQYF. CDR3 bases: TGTGCCAGCAGCCCATTTGGGACTAGCGGGAGTTACGAGCAGTACTTC.

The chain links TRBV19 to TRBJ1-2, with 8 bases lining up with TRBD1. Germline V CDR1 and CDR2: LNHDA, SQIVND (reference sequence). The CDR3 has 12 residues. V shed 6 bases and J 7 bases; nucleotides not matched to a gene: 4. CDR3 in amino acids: CASSQGAVGYTF. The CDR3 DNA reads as TGTGCCAGTAGCCAGGGGGCTGTTGGCTACACCTTC.

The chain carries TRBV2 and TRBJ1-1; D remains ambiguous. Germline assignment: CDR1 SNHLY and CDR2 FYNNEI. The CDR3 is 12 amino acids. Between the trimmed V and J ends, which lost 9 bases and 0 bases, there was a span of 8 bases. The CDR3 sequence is CARREMNTEAFF. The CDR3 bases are TGTGCCAGAAGAGAGATGAACACTGAAGCTTTCTTT. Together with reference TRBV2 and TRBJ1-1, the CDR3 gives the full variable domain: EPEVTQTPSHQVTQMGQEVILRCVPISNHLYFYWYRQILGQKVEFLVSFYNNEISEKSEIFDDQFSVERPDGSNFTLKIRSTKLEDSAMYFCARREMNTEAFFGQGTRLTVV.

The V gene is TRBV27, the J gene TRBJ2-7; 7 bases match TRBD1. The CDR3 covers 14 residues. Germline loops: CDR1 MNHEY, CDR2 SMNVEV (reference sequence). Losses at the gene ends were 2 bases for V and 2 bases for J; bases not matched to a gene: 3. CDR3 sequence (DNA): TGTGCCAGCAGTTTAAGGGGGCAAACCTACGAGCAGTACTTC. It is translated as CASSLRGQTYEQYF.

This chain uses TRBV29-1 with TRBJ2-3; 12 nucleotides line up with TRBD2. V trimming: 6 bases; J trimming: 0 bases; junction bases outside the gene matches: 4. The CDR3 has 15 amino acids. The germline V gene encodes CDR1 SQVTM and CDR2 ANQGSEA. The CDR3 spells CSVRTSGVSTDTQYF. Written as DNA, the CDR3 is TGCAGCGTGAGGACTAGCGGGGTTAGCACAGATACGCAGTATTTT.